What follows describes a single T cell receptor beta chain. What it binds is unknown. This specimen comes from a study of shared clonotypes between healthy human individuals. For the study at large: Three plates were used per donor for CD4 naive, three for CD4 memory, two for CD8 naive and one for CD8 memory.

The study, taken as a whole, reports: Apart from blood, nothing was sampled; tissue repertoires likely differ.

Method: immunoSEQ multiplex PCR; TCRdb's copy keeps in-frame clones and lacks some. This table has a few million clones, roughly nine tenths appearing once. V lost 0 bases and J 12 bases, leaving 17 bases between the germline ends. Per the germline V gene, CDR1 is SGHVS and CDR2 is FNYEAQ. CDR3 size: 14 residues. The genes are TRBV7-6 and TRBJ1-1; unclear D gene. The sequence came from a man aged 18 to 30 in good health. The sequenced sample consisted of naive CD4+ T cells sorted from blood. Subset defined: CD45RA+ positively selected. In DNA, the CDR3 is TGTGCCAGCAGCTTAGCTGGCGGCACCCCCGTGTCTTTCTTT. Amino acids: CASSLAGGTPVSFF.